One and the same sample provided the 32 T cell receptor beta chains below, sequenced in a study of blood T cell repertoires in COVID-19 (dated by TCRdb to 2020 to 2021). Libraries were prepared through the immunoSEQ multiplex PCR assay. In TCRdb, the immuneACCESS table is reduced to in-frame sequences with V and J assigned. These tables do not hold every clone; where another copy was compared, an unresolved V gene accounts for under half, and the others remain unexplained. Here the sample has under 300,000 clones; roughly 80% occur a single time. The ten largest clones capture 4% of the sample. The sample was peripheral blood. The source is a woman in her 40s with active or convalescent COVID-19.

A few counts support this clone. V is TRBV6-5 and J is TRBJ1-6; TRBD1 agrees at 8 bases. After removal of 7 bases from V and 7 bases from J, the junction contained 9 bases not matched to a gene. The CDR3 loop spans 15 amino acids. Germline V CDR1 and CDR2: MNHEY, SVGAGI. The CDR3 protein is CASTARRQGNSPLHF. CDR3 DNA sequence: TGTGCCAGCACTGCCCGTCGACAGGGGAATTCACCCCTCCACTTT.

This clone was seen at least ten times. V gene TRBV19 combines with J gene TRBJ1-1; maybe TRBD1 (5 bases). The CDR3 sequence is 14 residues long. V was shortened by 5 bases and J by 0 bases, with 10 bases between the two germline ends. Germline CDR1 and CDR2: LNHDA and SQIVND (reference sequence). CDR3 in amino acids: CASSVPGVNTEAFF. In DNA form, the CDR3 reads TGTGCCAGTAGTGTTCCGGGGGTGAACACTGAAGCTTTCTTT.

This chain connects TRBV7-3 to TRBJ1-1; 7 bases align to TRBD1. Looked up from germline, CDR1 is SGHTA and CDR2 is FQGTGA. The CDR3 spans 15 residues. V shed 5 bases, J shed 1 base, and the junction held 7 bases outside the gene matches. CDR3 protein: CASSPSGTANTEAFF. Written as DNA, the CDR3 is TGTGCCAGCAGCCCTTCCGGGACAGCGAACACTGAAGCTTTCTTT.

The chain carries TRBV24-1 and TRBJ1-5; 8 positions agree with TRBD1. The CDR3 sequence is 15 residues long. Germline V CDR1 and CDR2: KGHDR, SFDVKD. V lost 4 bases to trimming and J lost 6 bases; unmatched junction nucleotides: 7. CDR3 nucleotide sequence: TGTGCCACCAGTGACGCGGACAGGGAGGGTCAGCCCCAGCATTTT. Translated: CATSDADREGQPQHF.

J is TRBJ1-5 and V is TRBV5-1, with TRBD1 identical over 7 bases. From germline, CDR1 is SGHRS and CDR2 YFSETQ. CDR3 length equals 16 residues. Trimming took 0 bases from V and 2 from J; bases not matched to a gene: 5. Here the CDR3 reads CASSLAGGTGNQPQHF. The CDR3 nucleotides read TGCGCCAGCAGCTTGGCCGGAGGGACAGGCAATCAGCCCCAGCATTTT.

This chain links TRBV4-1 with TRBJ2-7; 10 bases line up with TRBD1. V shed 2 bases, J shed 2 bases, and the junction held 3 bases outside the gene matches. The germline CDR1 and CDR2 sequences are MGHRA and YSYEKL. The CDR3 length is 15 residues. The CDR3 region is CASSQSGTGAYEQYF. The CDR3 nucleotides read TGCGCCAGCAGCCAATCCGGGACAGGGGCCTACGAGCAGTACTTC.

This clone has only a few counts. The chain carries TRBV19 and TRBJ2-1; 7 nucleotides line up with TRBD1. Germline-derived CDR1 and CDR2 are LNHDA and SQIVND (reference sequence). V was pared by 5 bases and J by 5 bases, with 3 bases of the junction left unmatched. The CDR3 has 13 residues. The CDR3 DNA reads TGTGCCAGTAGTGTGGGACAGAACAATGAGCAGTTCTTC. This codes for CASSVGQNNEQFF.

The chain has TRBV18 and TRBJ1-1; D gene ambiguous. This CDR3 contains 13 residues. Between the trimmed V and J ends, which lost 4 bases and 5 bases, there was a span of 11 bases. The germline gives CDR1 KGHSH, CDR2 LQKENI. The CDR3 DNA is TGTGCCAGCTCACAGCGGGAAGGGACTGAAGCTTTCTTT. As protein: CASSQREGTEAFF.

In this sample, this clone turned up a few times. The J gene is TRBJ2-1, the V gene TRBV7-2, with TRBD2 as a possible D gene (6 bases). Germline V gives CDR1 SGHTA, CDR2 FQGNSA. Trimming took off 1 base at V and 10 bases at J, with 11 bases between the two ends. The CDR3 extends over 13 amino acids. DNA for the CDR3: TGTGCCAGCAGCTTAGGACTAGGCGGGGAGCAGTTCTTC. Translation: CASSLGLGGEQFF. Filled out from reference TRBV7-2 and TRBJ2-1, the complete variable domain reads GAGVSQSPSNKVTEKGKDVELRCDPISGHTALYWYRQSLGQGLEFLIYFQGNSAPDKSGLPSDRFSAERTGGSVSTLTIQRTQQEDSAVYLCASSLGLGGEQFFGPGTRLTVL.

The V call is TRBV28, the J call TRBJ1-5; 9 bases match TRBD1. Germline trimming cut 2 bases from V and 6 bases from J; bases unmatched to any gene: 11. The CDR3 extends over 17 amino acids. CDR1 and CDR2 from the germline V gene are MDHEN and SYDVKM. CDR3 nucleotides: TGTGCCAGCAGTTTAGAAGGGTTTAGACAGGGGGGTCAGCCCCAGCATTTT. Translation gives CASSLEGFRQGGQPQHF.

The chain joins TRBV7-7 to TRBJ2-3; TRBD2 might be the D (6 bases). The CDR3 contains 13 residues. The ends were cut back, 3 bases at V and 4 bases at J, with 8 bases in the middle. Germline V gives CDR1 SSHAT, CDR2 FNYEAQ (reference sequence). This CDR3 reads CASSLAGSDTQYF. In DNA, the CDR3 is TGTGCCAGCAGCTTGGCGGGGTCAGATACGCAGTATTTT.

V gene TRBV30 combines with J gene TRBJ1-4; TRBD1 matches at 10 bases. The CDR3 totals 17 residues. The V and J ends lost 3 bases and 2 bases, in that order; junction bases with no gene match: 9. Per germline, CDR1 GTSNPN and CDR2 SVGIG (reference sequence). CDR3 residues: CAWSRTLTGGTNEKLFF. CDR3 nucleotide sequence: TGTGCCTGGAGCCGAACCTTGACAGGGGGCACTAATGAAAAACTGTTTTTT.

This clone has only one observation. The chain has TRBV21-1 and TRBJ1-2; the D segment call TRBD1 is taken from the table without a DNA check. TRBV21-1 is noted as a pseudogene. CDR3 length: 14 amino acids. The CDR3 here is CASRPGQGTYGYTF. The CDR3 nucleotides are TGTGCCAGCAGGCCGGGACAGGGTACCTATGGCTACACCTTC.

This sequence joins TRBV14 and TRBJ2-1, with 15 bases aligning to TRBD2. J was trimmed by 9 bases and V by 4 bases; bases with no gene match: 7. The germline CDR1 and CDR2 sequences are SGHDN and FVKESK. The CDR3 consists of 16 residues. The DNA of the CDR3 is TGTGCCAGCAGCCGGCGGACTAGCGGGGGGGCAGTTGAGCAGTTCTTC. Residues: CASSRRTSGGAVEQFF. Complete variable domain (other parts from reference TRBV14 and TRBJ2-1): EAGVTQFPSHSVIEKGQTVTLRCDPISGHDNLYWYRRVMGKEIKFLLHFVKESKQDESGMPNNRFLAERTGGTYSTLKVQPAELEDSGVYFCASSRRTSGGAVEQFFGPGTRLTVL.

This sequence joins TRBV4-1 and TRBJ2-3, with D unclear. Trimming removed 1 base from V and 10 bases from J, with 15 bases in between. The CDR3 covers 14 residues. Germline V gene sequence: CDR1 MGHRA, CDR2 YSYEKL. CDR3 residues: CASSQVLVSAAQYF. The CDR3, as DNA: TGCGCCAGCAGCCAAGTCCTGGTGTCGGCGGCGCAGTATTTT.

The chain uses TRBV27 and TRBJ1-5, with unresolved D. V shed 0 bases and J shed 6 bases, with 9 bases lying between them. The CDR3 is 14 residues long. Germline V gene lookup returns CDR1 MNHEY and CDR2 SMNVEV (reference sequence). The CDR3 region is CASSLSVGLQPQHF. The CDR3 DNA sequence: TGTGCCAGCAGTTTATCCGTAGGACTTCAGCCCCAGCATTTT.

The V and J genes are TRBV5-6 and TRBJ2-7, with D tentatively TRBD1 (5 bases). The CDR3 is 14 amino acids. CDR1 and CDR2 (germline): SGHDT, YYEEEE. V lost 4 bases and J lost 0, with 11 bases in between. CDR3 residues: CASSKPTGSYEQYF. The CDR3 DNA reads TGTGCCAGCAGCAAACCTACAGGCTCCTACGAGCAGTACTTC.

The rearrangement joins TRBV11-2 to TRBJ2-5; perhaps TRBD2 as D (5 bases). Between the trimmed V and J ends, which lost 8 bases and 5 bases, there was a span of 15 bases. The CDR3 totals 13 residues. CDR1 SGHAT and CDR2 FQNNGV come from the germline V gene. This chain's CDR3 is CASARGGWETQYF. In DNA form, the CDR3 reads TGTGCCAGCGCCCGAGGAGGATGGGAGACCCAGTACTTC.

V usage is TRBV6-5 and J usage is TRBJ1-2; TRBD1 agrees at 12 bases. In germline, CDR1 is MNHEY, CDR2 SVGAGI. The CDR3 extends over 16 amino acids. After removal of 2 bases from V and 3 bases from J, the junction contained 4 bases not matched to a gene. CDR3 sequence reads: CASSYVGTGGDYGYTF. The CDR3 DNA follows: TGTGCCAGCAGTTACGTCGGGACAGGGGGCGACTATGGCTACACCTTC.

The chain carries TRBV4-1 and TRBJ2-1; 9 nucleotides agree with TRBD1. The V gene end was trimmed by 3 bases and the J gene end by 6 bases; junction bases not matched to a gene: 12. Germline V gives CDR1 MGHRA, CDR2 YSYEKL. The CDR3 runs 17 residues. CDR3 sequence reads: CASSHLPRGQGINEQFF. The CDR3 bases are TGCGCCAGCAGCCATCTACCGCGAGGACAGGGGATCAATGAGCAGTTCTTC.

This clone has just a few counts. V gene TRBV6-5 combines with J gene TRBJ1-4, with a weak D call TRBD1 (5 bases). The CDR3 covers 14 residues. Trimming left V 7 bases short and J 2 bases short, with 11 bases between. Germline CDR1 MNHEY, CDR2 SVGAGI. CDR3 in DNA: TGTGCCAGCAAGTGGGCAGGGACTAATGAAAAACTGTTTTTT. The encoded protein is CASKWAGTNEKLFF.

The rearrangement joins TRBV11-2 to TRBJ2-1; 16 bases match TRBD2. With V trimmed by 3 bases and J by 6 bases, 2 bases remained unmatched. CDR1 is SGHAT, CDR2 FQNNGV, per germline. CDR3 size: 16 residues. Written as DNA, the CDR3 is TGTGCCAGCAGCTTGGGACTAGCGGGGGGGATCAATGAGCAGTTCTTC. Protein sequence: CASSLGLAGGINEQFF. The variable domain in full, completed from reference TRBV11-2 and TRBJ2-1, reads EAGVAQSPRYKIIEKRQSVAFWCNPISGHATLYWYQQILGQGPKLLIQFQNNGVVDDSQLPKDRFSAERLKGVDSTLKIQPAKLEDSAVYLCASSLGLAGGINEQFFGPGTRLTVL.

This chain joins TRBV6-4 and TRBJ2-2, with D tentatively TRBD1 (5 bases). Trimming took 5 bases from V and 0 from J, leaving 13 bases between them. This CDR3 is 16 amino acids long. CDR1 is MRHNA, CDR2 SNTAGT, per germline. Here the CDR3 reads CASSPQGRANTGELFF. The CDR3 DNA reads TGTGCCAGCAGTCCCCAGGGCCGTGCGAACACCGGGGAGCTGTTTTTT.

This rearrangement joins TRBV4-2 to TRBJ1-5, with TRBD1 matching over 7 bases. The CDR3 loop spans 15 amino acids. CDR1 is LGHNA, CDR2 YNFKEQ, per germline. Trimming at V came to 3 bases and at J to 3 bases, leaving 5 bases not matched to a gene. CDR3 in DNA: TGTGCCAGCAGCCAGTGGGACAGCTCCAATCAGCCCCAGCATTTT. Its protein is CASSQWDSSNQPQHF.

A single count supports this clone. The rearrangement joins TRBV11-3 to TRBJ2-5; D is possibly TRBD1 (6 bases). Germline V gene lookup returns CDR1 SGHNT and CDR2 YENEEA. The CDR3 covers 14 residues. The V end lost 4 bases, the J end lost 7 bases, and 16 bases lay between the germline ends. The CDR3 DNA sequence: TGTGCCAGCAGCTCAGGGGCAGGGGCTGGGACCCAGTACTTC. Translating it yields CASSSGAGAGTQYF.

This chain connects TRBV7-9 to TRBJ1-2, with a possible D match to TRBD1 (5 bases). CDR3 length: 15 residues. Looked up from germline, CDR1 is SEHNR and CDR2 is FQNEAQ (reference sequence). The V and J ends lost 5 bases and 7 bases respectively, with 20 bases between them. CDR3: CASSLPGRDLSGYTF. Here the CDR3 DNA reads TGTGCCAGCAGCCTCCCGGGGAGGGACTTATCTGGCTACACCTTC.

This clone was detected only a few times. This rearrangement joins TRBV30 to TRBJ1-3; D might be TRBD1 (5 bases). Deletions cut 3 bases from V and 0 bases from J, with 12 bases between. CDR3 size: 15 residues. Per germline, CDR1 GTSNPN and CDR2 SVGIG (reference sequence). This CDR3 is CAWRTQGLSGNTIYF. The CDR3 DNA reads as TGTGCCTGGAGGACGCAGGGTCTCTCTGGAAACACCATATATTTT.

J is TRBJ1-1 and V is TRBV6-2 or TRBV6-3, with D uncertain. The CDR3 is made up of 12 amino acids. The germline V and J ends were trimmed by 4 bases and 9 bases, with 12 bases remaining between them. Germline CDR1 and CDR2: MNHEY and SVGEGT. The CDR3 DNA reads TGTGCCAGCAGTTTATCAGACGGGAAAGCTTTCTTT. Its protein is CASSLSDGKAFF.

The chain recombines TRBV2 with TRBJ2-7, with 9 nucleotides matching TRBD1. From germline, CDR1 is SNHLY and CDR2 FYNNEI. This CDR3 has 13 residues. Germline trimming cut 5 bases from V and 4 bases from J; bases unmatched to any gene: 3. CDR3 in amino acids: CASSLTGGYEQYF. CDR3 bases: TGTGCCAGCAGTTTGACAGGGGGGTACGAGCAGTACTTC.

The chain recombines TRBV11-2 with TRBJ2-3; 9 bases line up with TRBD2. V dropped 5 bases and J dropped 5; count of bases not matched to a gene: 5. Germline V CDR1 and CDR2: SGHAT, FQNNGV. The CDR3 consists of 14 residues. Here the CDR3 reads CASSLGLAGDTQYF. As DNA, the CDR3 is TGTGCCAGCAGCCTGGGACTAGCCGGAGATACGCAGTATTTT. Full variable domain (rest looked up from reference TRBV11-2 and TRBJ2-3): EAGVAQSPRYKIIEKRQSVAFWCNPISGHATLYWYQQILGQGPKLLIQFQNNGVVDDSQLPKDRFSAERLKGVDSTLKIQPAKLEDSAVYLCASSLGLAGDTQYFGPGTRLTVL.

The chain recombines TRBV5-1 with TRBJ2-1; TRBD2 aligns across 8 bases. V shed 4 bases, J shed 8 bases, and the junction held 11 bases outside the gene matches. The CDR3 loop spans 15 amino acids. Germline loops: CDR1 SGHRS, CDR2 YFSETQ. This CDR3 is CASSRGGGPGDEQFF. Written as DNA, the CDR3 is TGCGCCAGCAGCCGCGGCGGGGGGCCTGGAGATGAGCAGTTCTTC.

J is TRBJ1-1 and V is TRBV7-9; unclear D gene. From germline, CDR1 is SEHNR and CDR2 FQNEAQ (reference sequence). V lost 6 bases, J lost 1 base, and 6 bases lay in between. This CDR3 comprises 12 residues. Here the CDR3 reads CASSHRNTEAFF. As DNA, the CDR3 is TGTGCCAGCAGTCACAGGAACACTGAAGCTTTCTTT.